Listed here are 25 T cell receptor beta chains from one sample, sequenced in a study of cytomegalovirus exposure and HLA in healthy donors. 13 Jbeta primers and 60 Vbeta primers were used for the PCR. Libraries were prepared by immunoSEQ multiplex PCR; TCRdb keeps only in-frame clonotypes and omits some of them. Here the sample spans tens of thousands of clones, about four fifths being singletons. The specimen sequenced was PBMCs. The origin of the receptors is a man aged 30 to 45 in good health and CMV-seropositive.

V usage is TRBV19 and J usage is TRBJ1-6, with 11 positions matching TRBD1. Trimming removed 6 bases from V and 9 bases from J; junction bases left unmatched: 7. There are 15 residues in the CDR3. The germline V gene has CDR1 LNHDA and CDR2 SQIVND (reference sequence). The CDR3 is CASRRTGGVSSPLHF. CDR3 in DNA: TGTGCCAGTAGACGGACAGGGGGCGTTTCTTCACCCCTCCACTTT.

V usage is TRBV27 and J usage is TRBJ1-3; TRBD1 is a possible D gene (6 bases). CDR1 MNHEY and CDR2 SMNVEV come from the germline V gene (reference sequence). The CDR3 runs 13 residues. Trimming left V 4 bases short and J 5 bases short, with 9 bases between. The CDR3 DNA sequence: TGTGCCAGCAGTTCCGACAGGAGAAACACCATATATTTT. This encodes CASSSDRRNTIYF.

This clone was observed once. Here the CDR3 reads CASSEAGISEQFF. CDR3 DNA: TGTGCCAGCAGTGAGGCGGGAATCAGTGAGCAGTTCTTC. J is TRBJ2-1 and V is TRBV2; D might be TRBD2 (6 bases). V dropped 3 bases and J dropped 9 bases, with 12 bases sitting between them. This CDR3 region has 13 residues. CDR1 and CDR2 from the germline V gene are SNHLY and FYNNEI.

This clone was counted only a few times. V usage is TRBV29-1 and J usage is TRBJ2-1, with D possibly matching TRBD1 (7 bases). Per germline, CDR1 SQVTM and CDR2 ANQGSEA. Trimming took off 5 bases at V and 0 bases at J, with 8 bases between the two ends. This CDR3 spans 13 amino acids. The CDR3 spells CSVQGGSYNEQFF. The DNA of the CDR3 is TGCAGCGTTCAGGGGGGCTCCTACAATGAGCAGTTCTTC.

The table lists this clone with a count of one. The rearrangement links TRBV5-1 to TRBJ1-6; no clear D. Germline values: CDR1 SGHRS, CDR2 YFSETQ. Trimming cost V 4 bases and J 11 bases, with 13 bases left between them. CDR3 length equals 13 residues. The CDR3 reads CASSRFGSAPLHF. The CDR3, as DNA: TGCGCCAGCAGCAGATTCGGTAGTGCACCCCTCCACTTT. The full variable domain, in which reference TRBV5-1 and TRBJ1-6 provide the parts outside the CDR3, is KAGVTQTPRYLIKTRGQQVTLSCSPISGHRSVSWYQQTPGQGLQFLFEYFSETQRNKGNFPGRFSGRQFSNSRSEMNVSTLELGDSALYLCASSRFGSAPLHFGNGTRLTVT.

The chain combines TRBV19 with TRBJ2-3; 8 nucleotides match TRBD2. Germline V gives CDR1 LNHDA, CDR2 SQIVND (reference sequence). CDR3 length: 16 residues. V shed 7 bases and J 5 bases; nucleotides not matched to a gene: 14. The CDR3 protein is CASTTTWRGEIDTQYF. The CDR3 bases are TGTGCCAGTACCACGACTTGGCGGGGGGAAATAGATACGCAGTATTTT.

This clone was seen just once. The chain recombines TRBV18 with TRBJ1-3, with D perhaps TRBD1 (6 bases). The germline V and J ends were trimmed by 2 bases and 0 bases, with 11 bases remaining between them. The V gene's germline CDR1 is KGHSH and CDR2 LQKENI. This CDR3 is 16 amino acids long. Here the CDR3 DNA reads TGTGCCAGCTCACCAAGTACAGGGATCTCTGGAAACACCATATATTTT. This translates into CASSPSTGISGNTIYF. Filled out from reference TRBV18 and TRBJ1-3, the complete variable domain reads NAGVMQNPRHLVRRRGQEARLRCSPMKGHSHVYWYRQLPEEGLKFMVYLQKENIIDESGMPKERFSAEFPKEGPSILRIQQVVRGDSAAYFCASSPSTGISGNTIYFGEGSWLTVV.

This clone was recorded once. In nucleotides, the CDR3 is TGTGCCAGCAGGAGAAGCGGGGGGGCCAGAACCGGGGAGCTGTTTTTT. Translation gives CASRRSGGARTGELFF. This chain links TRBV28 with TRBJ2-2; 10 bases fit TRBD2. Per germline, CDR1 MDHEN and CDR2 SYDVKM. With V trimmed by 6 bases and J by 5 bases, 9 bases remained unmatched. This CDR3 has 16 amino acids.

The chain couples TRBV2 to TRBJ1-4; D perhaps matches TRBD1 (5 bases). CDR3 size: 14 residues. Germline V gene lookup returns CDR1 SNHLY and CDR2 FYNNEI. The V end lost 6 bases, the J end lost 8 bases, and 16 bases lay between the germline ends. CDR3 nucleotides: TGTGCCAGCAGGCAGACAGAACTTTCCGAAAAACTGTTTTTT. Protein sequence: CASRQTELSEKLFF.

The V and J genes are TRBV7-8 and TRBJ1-6, with 8 bases matching TRBD1. Germline CDR1 SGHVS, CDR2 FQNEAQ. V lost 6 bases and J lost 7; bases outside the gene matches: 5. The CDR3 loop spans 14 amino acids. The CDR3 spells CASRPGGRNSPLHF. The CDR3 DNA sequence: TGTGCCAGCAGACCAGGGGGCAGGAATTCACCCCTCCACTTT.

The CDR3 DNA reads TGTGCCAGCAGTATAAGAGACAGGGGTGAAGCTTTCTTT. Amino acids: CASSIRDRGEAFF. The chain combines TRBV6-1 with TRBJ1-1; the match to TRBD1 covers 8 bases. The germline V gene encodes CDR1 MNHNS and CDR2 SASEGT. This CDR3 comprises 13 residues. V trimming: 5 bases; J trimming: 7 bases; junction bases outside the gene matches: 6.

V is TRBV7-9 and J is TRBJ1-3, with D hard to call. The V end lost 0 bases, the J end lost 8 bases, and 14 bases lay between the germline ends. The CDR3 spans 15 residues. CDR1 SEHNR and CDR2 FQNEAQ come from the germline V gene (reference sequence). As DNA, the CDR3 is TGTGCCAGCAGCTTAGCCGGGTCGGAGGGAGACACCATATATTTT. This translates into CASSLAGSEGDTIYF.

This clone came up a few times. This chain links TRBV7-6 with TRBJ1-1; D call uncertain. The germline CDR1 and CDR2 sequences are SGHVS and FNYEAQ. This CDR3 has 13 residues. V lost 8 bases and J 4 bases, leaving 14 bases between the germline ends. CDR3 sequence: CASREQVGTEAFF. Here the CDR3 DNA reads TGTGCCAGCCGCGAGCAGGTGGGCACTGAAGCTTTCTTT.

The chain links TRBV7-2 to TRBJ2-2, with D possibly being TRBD2 (6 bases). The CDR3 consists of 15 residues. V shed 2 bases and J shed 5 bases, with 12 bases lying between them. Per germline, CDR1 SGHTA and CDR2 FQGNSA. The CDR3 DNA reads as TGTGCCAGCAGCTTAAGGTGGCGGGGTACCGGGGAGCTGTTTTTT. This translates into CASSLRWRGTGELFF. The variable domain in full, completed from reference TRBV7-2 and TRBJ2-2, reads GAGVSQSPSNKVTEKGKDVELRCDPISGHTALYWYRQSLGQGLEFLIYFQGNSAPDKSGLPSDRFSAERTGGSVSTLTIQRTQQEDSAVYLCASSLRWRGTGELFFGEGSRLTVL.

This sequence joins TRBV7-8 and TRBJ2-7; a weak D match, TRBD2 (7 bases). This CDR3 spans 15 amino acids. Trimming pared 5 bases from V and 4 bases from J, leaving 18 bases between. Germline lookup yields CDR1 SGHVS and CDR2 FQNEAQ. The CDR3 sequence is CASSPRGGLSYEQYF. As DNA, the CDR3 is TGTGCCAGCAGCCCGAGGGGGGGCCTTTCTTACGAGCAGTACTTC.

V is TRBV11-1 and J is TRBJ1-5; D is possibly TRBD1 (6 bases). CDR3 length: 13 amino acids. Germline values: CDR1 SGHAT, CDR2 FQDESV (reference sequence). V lost 6 bases and J 9 bases, leaving 15 bases between the germline ends. CDR3 coding DNA: TGTGCCAGCAGTCAATCGAAAGGGGGGCCCCAGCATTTT. This gives the protein CASSQSKGGPQHF.

This chain joins TRBV19 and TRBJ1-1; 7 bases align to TRBD1. The CDR3 is 15 residues long. CDR1 is LNHDA, CDR2 SQIVND, per germline (reference sequence). The V gene end was trimmed by 7 bases and the J gene end by 3 bases; junction bases not matched to a gene: 11. The CDR3 coding sequence is TGTGCCAGTAAATTGAATACAGGGGTGGACACTGAAGCTTTCTTT. This encodes CASKLNTGVDTEAFF.

This sequence joins TRBV13 and TRBJ2-3; 7 nucleotides agree with TRBD2. V shed 1 base and J 0 bases; nucleotides not matched to a gene: 7. The CDR3 length is 17 residues. Germline values: CDR1 PRHDT, CDR2 FYEKMQ (reference sequence). The CDR3 bases are TGTGCCAGCAGCTTAGCCTGGACTAGAACCAGCACAGATACGCAGTATTTT. Encoded protein: CASSLAWTRTSTDTQYF.

The chain links TRBV4-1 to TRBJ2-5; 11 bases line up with TRBD2. Germline V gene sequence: CDR1 MGHRA, CDR2 YSYEKL. The CDR3 spans 17 residues. Germline trimming cut 0 bases from V and 5 bases from J; bases unmatched to any gene: 8. Here the CDR3 DNA reads TGCGCCAGCAGCCAAGATAGCGGGGGGGGCTGGCGGGAGACCCAGTACTTC. Residues: CASSQDSGGGWRETQYF.

V usage is TRBV6-1 and J usage is TRBJ2-7; TRBD2 might be the D (6 bases). V gave up 7 bases and J gave up 2 bases, with 12 bases separating them. This CDR3 is built from 13 residues. Germline assignment: CDR1 MNHNS and CDR2 SASEGT. CDR3 nucleotide sequence: TGTGCCAGCATCCTGGAGGGGCCCTACGAGCAGTACTTC. Amino acid sequence: CASILEGPYEQYF.

The V call is TRBV7-3, the J call TRBJ2-3; D is ambiguous. Germline loops: CDR1 SGHTA, CDR2 FQGTGA. CDR3 length: 14 residues. V gave up 1 base and J gave up 3 bases, with 8 bases separating them. As DNA, the CDR3 is TGTGCCAGCAGCTTAAGGGCCAGGACAGATACGCAGTATTTT. Translation gives CASSLRARTDTQYF.

V gene TRBV14 combines with J gene TRBJ2-1, with TRBD1 as a possible D gene (5 bases). The CDR3 covers 16 residues. The germline V gene encodes CDR1 SGHDN and CDR2 FVKESK. V shed 5 bases and J shed 4 bases, with 18 bases lying between them. CDR3 residues: CASSGAGLSRYNEQFF. CDR3 sequence (DNA): TGTGCCAGCAGCGGCGCAGGGCTTAGTCGATACAATGAGCAGTTCTTC.

This clone was counted between two and nine times. The chain links TRBV7-8 to TRBJ1-2; 8 bases fit TRBD1. There are 14 residues in the CDR3. CDR1 is SGHVS and CDR2 is FQNEAQ in the germline V gene. Germline trimming cut 3 bases from V and 8 bases from J; bases unmatched to any gene: 8. The CDR3 protein is CASSLTGEKGGYTF. The CDR3 DNA reads as TGTGCCAGCAGCTTGACAGGGGAAAAGGGCGGCTACACCTTC.

The chain's CDR3 is CASSRMGGRRGNSPLHF. The DNA for the CDR3 is TGTGCCAGCAGCCGGATGGGGGGACGGAGAGGAAATTCACCCCTCCACTTT. V gene TRBV5-4 combines with J gene TRBJ1-6; tentatively, D is TRBD1 (5 bases). Germline assignment: CDR1 SGHNT and CDR2 YYREEE (reference sequence). The V end lost 4 bases, the J end lost 7 bases, and 21 bases lay between the germline ends. The CDR3 extends over 17 amino acids.

The chain uses TRBV28 and TRBJ1-3, with D possibly being TRBD1 (6 bases). The V and J ends lost 6 bases and 2 bases respectively, with 14 bases between them. The CDR3 is made up of 15 amino acids. Looked up from germline, CDR1 is MDHEN and CDR2 is SYDVKM. CDR3 residues: CASSHQGSAGNTIYF. The CDR3 nucleotides are TGTGCCAGCAGCCATCAGGGGTCGGCTGGAAACACCATATATTTT. Complete variable domain (other parts from reference TRBV28 and TRBJ1-3): DVKVTQSSRYLVKRTGEKVFLECVQDMDHENMFWYRQDPGLGLRLIYFSYDVKMKEKGDIPEGYSVSREKKERFSLILESASTNQTSMYLCASSHQGSAGNTIYFGEGSWLTVV.